Presented here are 5 T cell receptor beta chains from one specimen sequenced in a study of CD8 T cells in Susac syndrome (dated 2019 in TCRdb). Receptors were amplified or captured by the immunoSEQ multiplex PCR assay. RNA was extracted using the RNeasy kit, and roughly 0.5 to 1 microgram was reverse transcribed with random hexamers. Through fastp at Q25 and MiXCR, TCRdb rebuilt clones from the public reads, retaining in-frame beta chains. Under each unique CDR3 protein, matching rows form one entry showing the most common genes and DNA. The sample contains about 430,000 distinct CDR3 sequences, about 85% of them found a single time. The leading ten clones occupy under 0.15% of the sample. Sequences were obtained from CD8+ T cells from PBMCs. The source of these receptors is a human donor with multiple sclerosis.

V gene TRBV30 combines with J gene TRBJ2-6; D gene uncertain. Germline V CDR1 and CDR2: GTSNPN, SVGIG (reference sequence). V was shortened by 2 bases and J by 3 bases, with 5 bases between the two germline ends. This CDR3 is built from 13 residues. The CDR3 reads CAWSYGGANVLTF. The CDR3 DNA follows: TGTGCCTGGAGTTATGGTGGGGCCAACGTCCTGACTTTC. Supplemented by reference TRBV30 and TRBJ2-6, the full variable domain reads SQTIHQWPATLVQPVGSPLSLECTVEGTSNPNLYWYRQAAGRGLQLLFYSVGIGQISSEVPQNLSASRPQDRQFILSSKKLLLSDSGFYLCAWSYGGANVLTFGAGSRLTVL.

This sequence joins TRBV28 and TRBJ2-7; D is perhaps TRBD1 (5 bases). Trimming left V 4 bases short and J 0 bases short, with 7 bases between. This CDR3 is 13 amino acids long. CDR1 is MDHEN and CDR2 is SYDVKM in the germline V gene. The chain's CDR3 is CASSSDTSYEQYF. The DNA of the CDR3 is TGTGCCAGCAGTTCGGACACCTCCTACGAGCAGTACTTC.

The chain carries TRBV3-1 and TRBJ1-1; D gene ambiguous. With 0 bases removed from V and 1 base from J, the gap between germline ends came to 9 bases. This CDR3 has 15 amino acids. CDR1 and CDR2 (germline): LGHDT, YNNKEL (reference sequence). The CDR3 loop is CASSQDTGKNTEAFF. The CDR3 DNA follows: TGTGCCAGCAGCCAAGATACGGGGAAGAACACTGAAGCTTTCTTT.

V and J are TRBV20-1 and TRBJ2-7; 9 nucleotides match TRBD1. V gave up 0 bases and J gave up 7 bases; unmatched junction bases: 13. This CDR3 is 16 amino acids long. The germline gives CDR1 DFQATT, CDR2 SNEGSKA (reference sequence). The CDR3 coding sequence is TGCAGTGCTAGAGAGAGGATACAGGGGGCGCTTTATGAGCAGTACTTC. Translating it yields CSARERIQGALYEQYF.

The rearrangement joins TRBV6-5 to TRBJ2-1, with 9 bases aligning to TRBD2. V dropped 2 bases and J dropped 0; count of bases not matched to a gene: 11. Germline loops: CDR1 MNHEY, CDR2 SVGAGI. There are 19 residues in the CDR3. The CDR3 DNA follows: TGTGCCAGCAGTTACGGGTTAGCGGGGGAGGGTAGCTCCTACAATGAGCAGTTCTTC. It is translated as CASSYGLAGEGSSYNEQFF.